These T cell receptor beta chains were read from a single sample in a study of T cell repertoires in cytomegalovirus infection. TCRdb re-called the reads with MiXCR, one entry per CDR3 protein. The table records around 900,000 distinct CDR3 sequences, 30% to 40% of them present only once. Their antigens are not known. Material: cultured CD8+ T cells from PBMCs, obtained from culture after CMV antigen stimulation. The receptor set was obtained from a human donor in good health (CMV status not recorded). Some clones in this sample may be carry-over from other donors' samples. Both conserved end residues are part of each CDR3. Each record gives: CDR3 DNA, CDR3 protein, D gene, V gene, J gene, clone size. D genes are given only for firm matches. Clone sizes are given selectively: once, few, many, or a class where the clone is expanded.

cdr3_nt: TGTGCCAGCAGTTCCACAGGGATAGCAACTAATGAAAAACTGTTTTTT
cdr3_aa: CASSSTGIATNEKLFF
d_call: -
v_call: TRBV6-5
j_call: TRBJ1-4
clone_size: few

cdr3_nt: TGTGCCAGCAGTGTATGGCAGGGCAATCAGCCCCAGCATTTT
cdr3_aa: CASSVWQGNQPQHF
d_call: -
v_call: TRBV6-1
j_call: TRBJ1-5
clone_size: few

cdr3_nt: TGCGCCAGCAGTAATGCTTCCGGGACACCTAACTATGGCTACACCTTC
cdr3_aa: CASSNASGTPNYGYTF
d_call: -
v_call: TRBV10-2
j_call: TRBJ1-2
clone_size: -

cdr3_nt: TGTGCCAGCAGTTACACTTCAGCGGCGAGGGAGACCCAGTACTTC
cdr3_aa: CASSYTSAARETQYF
d_call: -
v_call: TRBV6-5
j_call: TRBJ2-5
clone_size: few

cdr3_nt: TGTGCCAGCAGCCTCACCAGCGGGGGGCCGGGATACGAGCAGTACTTC
cdr3_aa: CASSLTSGGPGYEQYF
d_call: TRBD2
v_call: TRBV7-9
j_call: TRBJ2-7
clone_size: -

cdr3_nt: TGTGCCAGCAGTCCCCCGGCAGGGGGTTTTATGACTGAAGCTTTCTTT
cdr3_aa: CASSPPAGGFMTEAFF
d_call: TRBD1
v_call: TRBV28
j_call: TRBJ1-1
clone_size: -

cdr3_nt: TGTGCTAGTGGTTTGATCGGGACGGGGGGTCGGCTTAACGAGCAGTACTTC
cdr3_aa: CASGLIGTGGRLNEQYF
d_call: TRBD2
v_call: TRBV12-5
j_call: TRBJ2-7
clone_size: -

cdr3_nt: TGTGCCAGCAGTTACTCGGGGAACTACAATGAGCAGTTCTTC
cdr3_aa: CASSYSGNYNEQFF
d_call: -
v_call: TRBV6-5
j_call: TRBJ2-1
clone_size: many

cdr3_nt: TGTGCCAGCAGTATCTACCGGGACAGTGAAGCTTTCTTT
cdr3_aa: CASSIYRDSEAFF
d_call: TRBD1
v_call: TRBV27
j_call: TRBJ1-1
clone_size: few

cdr3_nt: TGTGCCAGCAGAGCGACAGGTCACGAGCAGTACTTC
cdr3_aa: CASRATGHEQYF
d_call: -
v_call: TRBV6-1
j_call: TRBJ2-7
clone_size: few

cdr3_nt: TGTGCCAGCAGTTACGGGGGCCACAATCAGCCCCAGCATTTT
cdr3_aa: CASSYGGHNQPQHF
d_call: -
v_call: TRBV6-2/TRBV6-3
j_call: TRBJ1-5
clone_size: many

cdr3_nt: TGTGCCAGCAGCTCCGGGACAGGGGACGAGACCCAGTACTTC
cdr3_aa: CASSSGTGDETQYF
d_call: TRBD1
v_call: TRBV7-9
j_call: TRBJ2-5
clone_size: few

cdr3_nt: TGTGCCAGCAGCGACATGGACGCTCTGGGAAACACCATATATTTT
cdr3_aa: CASSDMDALGNTIYF
d_call: -
v_call: TRBV11-2
j_call: TRBJ1-3
clone_size: -

cdr3_nt: TGTGCCAGCAGCTCATCGACAGGGGAAGAGACCCAGTACTTC
cdr3_aa: CASSSSTGEETQYF
d_call: TRBD1
v_call: TRBV7-9
j_call: TRBJ2-5
clone_size: -

cdr3_nt: TGCAGTGCCACGGGGGTCTCTGGAAACACCATATATTTT
cdr3_aa: CSATGVSGNTIYF
d_call: -
v_call: TRBV20-1
j_call: TRBJ1-3
clone_size: few

cdr3_nt: TGTGCCAGCAAGCGGGGGGGCCTTGAGCAGTTCTTC
cdr3_aa: CASKRGGLEQFF
d_call: TRBD2
v_call: TRBV12-3/TRBV12-4
j_call: TRBJ2-1
clone_size: few

cdr3_nt: TGCGCCAGCAGCTTGGAGGTTGGGAAGAACACTGAAGCTTTCTTT
cdr3_aa: CASSLEVGKNTEAFF
d_call: -
v_call: TRBV5-1
j_call: TRBJ1-1
clone_size: few

cdr3_nt: TGTGCCAGCAGTTCGGGGGGTCGCACAGATACGCAGTATTTT
cdr3_aa: CASSSGGRTDTQYF
d_call: TRBD2
v_call: TRBV7-2
j_call: TRBJ2-3
clone_size: -

cdr3_nt: TGTGCCAGCAGCGGAGTTGGGTCACCCCTCCACTTT
cdr3_aa: CASSGVGSPLHF
d_call: -
v_call: TRBV7-9
j_call: TRBJ1-6
clone_size: many

cdr3_nt: TGTGCCAGCAGTACTAGACAGGATAGCAATCAGCCCCAGCATTTT
cdr3_aa: CASSTRQDSNQPQHF
d_call: -
v_call: TRBV6-8
j_call: TRBJ1-5
clone_size: -

cdr3_nt: TGTGCCAGCAGCTTGGCCGCGTTGAACAGAAAAGGCTACACCTTC
cdr3_aa: CASSLAALNRKGYTF
d_call: -
v_call: TRBV5-6
j_call: TRBJ1-2
clone_size: many

cdr3_nt: TGTGCCAGCAGCCCCCTCACAGGGCCAGCCAAAAACATTCAGTACTTC
cdr3_aa: CASSPLTGPAKNIQYF
d_call: -
v_call: TRBV11-2
j_call: TRBJ2-4
clone_size: -